This T cell receptor (beta chain) was identified in a study of neurological immune-mediated disorders. Whole-study results and caveats: TCR clonal expansion peaked in HTLV-1-associated myelopathy patients and was lowest in multiple sclerosis patients.

In this sample, this clonotype turned up many times. Its antigen remains unknown. Per the germline V gene, CDR1 is SGHRS and CDR2 is YFSETQ. The CDR3 totals 14 residues. Trimming shortened V by 0 bases and J by 3 bases, and 7 bases separated the two germline ends. TCRdb passed the 5' RACE reads through MiXCR, listing each CDR3 protein once. This sample has tens of thousands of distinct CDR3 sequences, with 17% found just once. The sample consisted of PBMCs. The chain joins TRBV5-1 to TRBJ1-3, with a tentative D call TRBD1 (5 bases). This TCR was sampled from a woman aged 40-49 years in good health. CDR3 sequence reads: CASSLAGFGNTIYF. CDR3 DNA sequence: TGCGCCAGCAGCTTGGCAGGGTTTGGAAACACCATATATTTT.